The 23 T cell receptor beta chains presented below share a single source sample, sequenced in a study of a mutant IDH1 vaccine in newly diagnosed glioma. Only in-frame clones appear in the TCRdb table, and some are missing; sequencing was by immunoSEQ multiplex PCR. The sample holds under 40,000 clones, more than 65% seen once. No cognate antigen is known for these TCRs. The time point denotes: week 35, safety follow-up. What each vaccine dose contained was 300 ug of mutant IDH1 20-mer peptide, accompanied by topical imiquimod. The sample in question was PBMCs, obtained from a glioma patient whose treatment included an IDH1 peptide vaccine. These receptor sequences come from a man aged 25-45 years with glioma.

This chain links TRBV16 with TRBJ2-7; D may correspond to TRBD1 or TRBD2 (6 bases each). The V and J ends lost 1 base and 2 bases respectively, with 18 bases between them. Germline values: CDR1 KGHSY, CDR2 FQNENV. The CDR3 is 17 residues long. The CDR3 loop is CASSQYGGAGDTYEQYF. Written as DNA, the CDR3 is TGTGCCAGCAGCCAATATGGAGGGGCAGGGGATACCTACGAGCAGTACTTC. The full variable domain, its missing parts supplied by reference TRBV16 and TRBJ2-7, is GEEVAQTPKHLVRGEGQKAKLYCAPIKGHSYVFWYQQVLKNEFKFLISFQNENVFDETGMPKERFSAKCLPNSPCSLEIQATKLEDSAVYFCASSQYGGAGDTYEQYFGPGTRLTVT.

This chain uses TRBV19 with TRBJ1-2; 8 nucleotides align to TRBD1. The CDR3 is made up of 15 amino acids. V lost 3 bases to trimming and J lost 4 bases; unmatched junction nucleotides: 7. The germline gives CDR1 LNHDA, CDR2 SQIVND (reference sequence). The CDR3 here is CASSMRQGAFYGYTF. CDR3 nucleotides: TGTGCCAGTAGTATGAGGCAGGGGGCCTTCTATGGCTACACCTTC.

The V gene is TRBV5-1, the J gene TRBJ2-1; possibly TRBD2 for D (5 bases). The V gene's germline CDR1 is SGHRS and CDR2 YFSETQ. This CDR3 is 14 amino acids long. V lost 3 bases, J lost 5 bases, and 12 bases lay in between. In DNA, the CDR3 is TGCGCCAGCAGCTCCCCGACTACAAACAATGAGCAGTTCTTC. This encodes CASSSPTTNNEQFF. Together with reference TRBV5-1 and TRBJ2-1, the CDR3 gives the full variable domain: KAGVTQTPRYLIKTRGQQVTLSCSPISGHRSVSWYQQTPGQGLQFLFEYFSETQRNKGNFPGRFSGRQFSNSRSEMNVSTLELGDSALYLCASSSPTTNNEQFFGPGTRLTVL.

This chain joins TRBV6-1 and TRBJ1-5; tentative D call: TRBD1 (6 bases). The CDR3 is made up of 15 amino acids. Germline lookup yields CDR1 MNHNS and CDR2 SASEGT. Trimming took off 2 bases at V and 3 bases at J, with 11 bases between the two ends. CDR3 sequence: CASSEQSGDNQPQHF. DNA for the CDR3: TGTGCCAGCAGTGAACAGTCAGGGGACAATCAGCCCCAGCATTTT.

The V call is TRBV5-6, the J call TRBJ2-7; no definite D call. Trimming took 2 bases from V and 0 from J, leaving 21 bases between them. Germline values: CDR1 SGHDT, CDR2 YYEEEE. The CDR3 runs to 18 residues. This CDR3 reads CASSLSPRPAPLSYEQYF. CDR3 DNA: TGTGCCAGCAGCTTATCTCCTCGGCCAGCCCCTCTCTCCTACGAGCAGTACTTC.

The CDR3 region has the DNA TGTGCCAGCAGGTCAGAAGGGGGGCCGAATCAGCCCCAGCATTTT. Amino acids: CASRSEGGPNQPQHF. The gene calls are TRBV6-5 and TRBJ1-5, with D maybe TRBD1 (6 bases). The length of the CDR3 is 15 residues. Deletions cut 6 bases from V and 4 bases from J, with 16 bases between. The V gene's germline CDR1 is MNHEY and CDR2 SVGAGI.

The V call is TRBV19, the J call TRBJ2-6; D is unclear. Germline CDR1 LNHDA, CDR2 SQIVND (reference sequence). V was pared by 5 bases and J by 1 base, with 6 bases between. The CDR3 is 14 residues long. The CDR3 loop reads CASSLHSGANVLTF. CDR3 DNA: TGTGCCAGTAGTTTACATTCTGGGGCCAACGTCCTGACTTTC.

This rearrangement joins TRBV27 to TRBJ2-1; D not resolved. V was clipped by 2 bases and J by 3 bases, with 5 bases between them. The germline CDR1 and CDR2 sequences are MNHEY and SMNVEV (reference sequence). This CDR3 has 13 amino acids. The CDR3 region has the DNA TGTGCCAGCAGTTTACTGGGCTACAATGAGCAGTTCTTC. Translated: CASSLLGYNEQFF.

V usage is TRBV4-1 and J usage is TRBJ1-1; D gene uncertain. The CDR3 covers 13 residues. Deletions cut 4 bases from V and 0 bases from J, with 6 bases between. Germline V gives CDR1 MGHRA, CDR2 YSYEKL. CDR3 nucleotides: TGCGCCAGCAGCCCCCAGCTGAACACTGAAGCTTTCTTT. The encoded protein is CASSPQLNTEAFF.

This chain connects TRBV25-1 to TRBJ2-1; tentatively, D is TRBD1 or TRBD2 (5 bases each). Germline CDR1 MGHDK, CDR2 SYGVNS. The CDR3 totals 14 residues. Trimming shortened V by 4 bases and J by 2 bases, and 9 bases separated the two germline ends. The CDR3 sequence: CASSGDGTYNEQFF. DNA for the CDR3: TGTGCCAGCAGTGGGGACGGGACCTACAATGAGCAGTTCTTC.

Only a few counts were recorded for this clone. The J gene is TRBJ1-5, the V gene TRBV12-5, with a weak D call TRBD1 (5 bases). In germline, CDR1 is LGHNT, CDR2 FRNRAP. This CDR3 has 14 amino acids. V was pared by 1 base and J by 3 bases, with 7 bases between. CDR3: CASGLGQSNQPQHF. CDR3 nucleotides: TGTGCTAGTGGTTTGGGACAGTCCAATCAGCCCCAGCATTTT.

The chain recombines TRBV19 with TRBJ1-2; weak D call: TRBD1 (6 bases). CDR1 is LNHDA, CDR2 SQIVND, per germline (reference sequence). V lost 5 bases, J lost 0 bases, and 16 bases lay in between. There are 16 residues in the CDR3. CDR3 protein: CASSGGPYDANYGYTF. Written as DNA, the CDR3 is TGTGCCAGTAGTGGGGGCCCCTACGACGCTAACTATGGCTACACCTTC.

The V call is TRBV19, the J call TRBJ2-3; 8 positions match TRBD2. The CDR3 runs 15 residues. In germline, CDR1 is LNHDA, CDR2 SQIVND (reference sequence). Trimming removed 4 bases from V and 4 bases from J; junction bases left unmatched: 7. The CDR3 coding sequence is TGTGCCAGTAGTAGGAAGCGGGAGTACGCAGATACGCAGTATTTT. Translation gives CASSRKREYADTQYF.

The chain combines TRBV29-1 with TRBJ2-1, with 12 bases matching TRBD2. CDR1 is SQVTM and CDR2 is ANQGSEA in the germline V gene. The V and J ends lost 7 bases and 3 bases, in that order; junction bases with no gene match: 4. The CDR3 is 14 amino acids. Here the CDR3 reads CSALAGGRYNEQFF. In DNA, the CDR3 is TGCAGCGCACTAGCGGGAGGTCGCTACAATGAGCAGTTCTTC.

A remark on this clone: A junction end diverges from the germline sequence, so it may reflect a read error. The rearrangement uses TRBV6-1 and TRBJ2-3; 12 bases agree with TRBD2. CDR1 and CDR2 (germline): MNHNS, SASEGT. The CDR3 sequence is 18 residues long. The CDR3 region has the DNA TGTGCCAGCAGTGGGATCAGGACTAGCGGGATGGGCACCGATACGCAGTATTTT. It specifies CASSGIRTSGMGTDTQYF.

J is TRBJ1-2 and V is TRBV6-1, with 8 bases fitting TRBD1. After removal of 6 bases from V and 8 bases from J, the junction contained 14 bases not matched to a gene. The germline V gene encodes CDR1 MNHNS and CDR2 SASEGT. This CDR3 has 15 amino acids. The CDR3 nucleotides read TGTGCCAGCAGCAAAGAGGGCAGGGGGCTGGGGGGCTACACCTTC. Protein sequence: CASSKEGRGLGGYTF.

This clone appeared once. J is TRBJ2-3 and V is TRBV4-1, with TRBD2 matching over 8 bases. Trimming at V came to 1 base and at J to 0 bases, leaving 3 bases not matched to a gene. Germline lookup yields CDR1 MGHRA and CDR2 YSYEKL. The CDR3 contains 16 residues. The CDR3 region is CASSQATSGSTDTQYF. CDR3 sequence (DNA): TGCGCCAGCAGCCAAGCAACTAGCGGTAGCACAGATACGCAGTATTTT.

J is TRBJ1-1 and V is TRBV27; D is unresolved. Trimming left V 2 bases short and J 1 base short, with 8 bases between. Germline V lookup: CDR1 MNHEY, CDR2 SMNVEV (reference sequence). There are 14 residues in the CDR3. This CDR3 is CASSLMAENTEAFF. The CDR3 nucleotides are TGTGCCAGCAGTTTAATGGCAGAGAACACTGAAGCTTTCTTT.

This sequence joins TRBV7-7 and TRBJ2-2; D is ambiguous. The CDR3 totals 12 residues. Looked up from germline, CDR1 is SSHAT and CDR2 is FNYEAQ (reference sequence). Trimming stripped 3 bases from V and 7 bases from J, with 6 bases between. The CDR3 spells CASSLKFGELFF. The CDR3 DNA reads as TGTGCCAGCAGCTTGAAGTTCGGGGAGCTGTTTTTT.

The V gene is TRBV5-4, the J gene TRBJ2-2; 9 positions match TRBD2. Looked up from germline, CDR1 is SGHNT and CDR2 is YYREEE (reference sequence). Trimming at V came to 1 base and at J to 1 base, leaving 8 bases not matched to a gene. The CDR3 sequence is 18 residues long. The DNA for the CDR3 is TGTGCCAGCAGCTTGCTTGGCGGGAGGGCCCTGAACACCGGGGAGCTGTTTTTT. Translated: CASSLLGGRALNTGELFF.

This chain connects TRBV2 to TRBJ2-5; D might be TRBD2 (5 bases). Trimming removed 3 bases at V and 3 bases at J, with 8 bases between. In germline, CDR1 is SNHLY, CDR2 FYNNEI. The CDR3 totals 13 residues. The CDR3 coding sequence is TGTGCCAGCAGTGAGTGGAGGAAAGAGACCCAGTACTTC. It specifies CASSEWRKETQYF.

This chain joins TRBV5-6 and TRBJ1-4, with a weak D call TRBD1 (6 bases). The germline V gene encodes CDR1 SGHDT and CDR2 YYEEEE. Trimming shortened V by 3 bases and J by 1 base, and 16 bases separated the two germline ends. There are 17 residues in the CDR3. DNA of the CDR3: TGTGCCAGCAGCTCCTTAATCGAGGGGGGAACTAATGAAAAACTGTTTTTT. It is translated as CASSSLIEGGTNEKLFF. Complete variable domain (other parts from reference TRBV5-6 and TRBJ1-4): DAGVTQSPTHLIKTRGQQVTLRCSPKSGHDTVSWYQQALGQGPQFIFQYYEEEERQRGNFPDRFSGHQFPNYSSELNVNALLLGDSALYLCASSSLIEGGTNEKLFFGSGTQLSVL.

The chain couples TRBV2 to TRBJ1-5; tentative D call: TRBD1 (5 bases). Germline V gene lookup returns CDR1 SNHLY and CDR2 FYNNEI. The V end was cut by 3 bases, the J end by 4 bases, with 10 bases between. This CDR3 contains 14 residues. CDR3 region: CASSDYGGNQPQHF. CDR3 nucleotides: TGTGCCAGCAGTGATTATGGGGGAAATCAGCCCCAGCATTTT.